This TCR beta chain was profiled in a study of molecular identifiers for immune sequencing clone quantification. General observations from the study: Highly expanded clones may be undercounted when identical TCR molecules share barcodes. Among effectors, clones above 20 RNA copies held over 97% of molecules; among naive cells, under 1%.

Libraries of bulk TCR were made by previously described methods (with listed TCR primers). TCRdb ran MiXCR on the PCR reads and lists one entry per CDR3 protein. The table records nearly 650,000 distinct CDR3 sequences, 25% of them present only once. Naive CD8 T cells were FACS-sorted by CD8+CD4-CCR7+CD45RA+ markers. This clonotype was seen at least ten times. Its matching antigen is unknown. Sequencing was performed on naive CD8+ T cells from blood, with Jurkat cell RNA spiked in. Stated subset: FACS-sorted CD8+CD4-CCR7+CD45RA+ naive T cells. This TCR was recovered from a human donor in good health. Some libraries in this study had Jurkat cell RNA spiked in.

The CDR3 here is CASSQGHGNQPQHF. CDR3 bases: TGTGCCAGCAGCCAAGGACACGGAAATCAGCCCCAGCATTTT. The gene calls are TRBV4-2 and TRBJ1-5; D remains unclear. Trimming removed 1 base from V and 4 bases from J, with 8 bases in between. Germline loops: CDR1 LGHNA, CDR2 YNFKEQ. The CDR3 has 14 amino acids.